Detailed here is one TCR beta chain. A 200 ng quantity of DNA, 25,000 to 35,000 T cell genomes, went into the sorted-subset replicate PCRs. Sequencing was performed with immunoSEQ multiplex PCR; in TCRdb, only in-frame clones are kept and a portion is missing. Here the sample spans about 2.2 million clones, around 93% being singletons. This specimen comes from a study of shared clonotypes between healthy human individuals. This CDR3 spans 14 amino acids. After removal of 2 bases from V and 1 base from J, the junction contained 1 base not matched to a gene. Germline V gives CDR1 SGHVS, CDR2 FQNEAQ. As defined, naive CD8 cells were CD45RO-negative and positively selected for CCR7, with terminally differentiated effector memory CD45RA+ cells excluded. Donors were Caucasian adults residing in Nashville, Tennessee, USA.

What was sequenced was naive CD8+ T cells from PBMCs. V is TRBV7-8 and J is TRBJ2-5; TRBD2 agrees at 7 bases. The sequence was collected from a man between 18 and 29 years old in good health. Some clones in this sample may be carry-over from other donors' samples. The CDR3 DNA follows: TGTGCCAGCAGCTTACTAGCGGCCCAAGAGACCCAGTACTTC. Protein sequence: CASSLLAAQETQYF. Full variable domain (outside the CDR3, taken from reference TRBV7-8 and TRBJ2-5): GAGVSQSPRYKVAKRGQDVALRCDPISGHVSLFWYQQALGQGPEFLTYFQNEAQLDKSGLPSDRFFAERPEGSVSTLKIQRTQQEDSAVYLCASSLLAAQETQYFGPGTRLLVL.